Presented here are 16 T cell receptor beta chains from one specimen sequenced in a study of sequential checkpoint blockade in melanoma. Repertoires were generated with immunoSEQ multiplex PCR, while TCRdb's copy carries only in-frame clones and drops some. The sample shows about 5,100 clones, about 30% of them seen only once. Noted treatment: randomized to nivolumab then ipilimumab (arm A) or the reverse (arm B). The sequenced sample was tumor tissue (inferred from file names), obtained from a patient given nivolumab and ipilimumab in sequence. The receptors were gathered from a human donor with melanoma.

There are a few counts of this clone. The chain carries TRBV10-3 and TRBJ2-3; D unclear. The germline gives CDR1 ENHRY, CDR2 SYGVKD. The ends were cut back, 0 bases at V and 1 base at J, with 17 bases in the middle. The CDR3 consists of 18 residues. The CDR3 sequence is CAISESMAARSGTDTQYF. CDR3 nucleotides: TGTGCCATCAGTGAGTCGATGGCAGCCAGGTCGGGCACAGATACGCAGTATTTT.

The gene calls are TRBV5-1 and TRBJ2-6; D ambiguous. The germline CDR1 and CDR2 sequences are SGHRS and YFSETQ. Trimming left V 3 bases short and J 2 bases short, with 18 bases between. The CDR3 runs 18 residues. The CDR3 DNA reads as TGCGCCAGCAGCTCGTCAATGTTGCTAGGAGCTGGGGCCAACGTCCTGACTTTC. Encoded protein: CASSSSMLLGAGANVLTF.

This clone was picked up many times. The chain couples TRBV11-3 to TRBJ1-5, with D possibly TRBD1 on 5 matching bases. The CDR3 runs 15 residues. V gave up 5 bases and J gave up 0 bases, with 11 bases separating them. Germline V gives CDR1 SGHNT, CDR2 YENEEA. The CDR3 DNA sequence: TGTGCCAGCAGCCAAGGGACGGGTAGCAATCAGCCCCAGCATTTT. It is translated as CASSQGTGSNQPQHF.

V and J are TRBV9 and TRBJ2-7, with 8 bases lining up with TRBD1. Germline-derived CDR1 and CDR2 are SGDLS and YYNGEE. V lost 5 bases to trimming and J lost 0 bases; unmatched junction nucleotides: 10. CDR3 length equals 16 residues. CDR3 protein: CASRDTGQVFSYEQYF. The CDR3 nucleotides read TGTGCCAGCAGGGACACGGGACAGGTGTTCTCCTACGAGCAGTACTTC.

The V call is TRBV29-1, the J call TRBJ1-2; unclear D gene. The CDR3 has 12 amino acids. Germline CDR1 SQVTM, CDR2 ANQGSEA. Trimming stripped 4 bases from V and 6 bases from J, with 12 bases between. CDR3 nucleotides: TGCAGCGTTGGAGAGGCAATGGATGGCTACACCTTC. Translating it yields CSVGEAMDGYTF. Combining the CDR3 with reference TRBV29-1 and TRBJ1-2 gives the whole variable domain SAVISQKPSRDICQRGTSLTIQCQVDSQVTMMFWYRQQPGQSLTLIATANQGSEATYESGFVIDKFPISRPNLTFSTLTVSNMSPEDSSIYLCSVGEAMDGYTFGSGTRLTVV.

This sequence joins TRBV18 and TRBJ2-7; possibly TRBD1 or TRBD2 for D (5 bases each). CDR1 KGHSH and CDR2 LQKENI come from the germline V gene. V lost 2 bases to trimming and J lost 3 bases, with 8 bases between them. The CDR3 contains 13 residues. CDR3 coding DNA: TGTGCCAGCTCACCAGGGACCGACTACGAGCAGTACTTC. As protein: CASSPGTDYEQYF.

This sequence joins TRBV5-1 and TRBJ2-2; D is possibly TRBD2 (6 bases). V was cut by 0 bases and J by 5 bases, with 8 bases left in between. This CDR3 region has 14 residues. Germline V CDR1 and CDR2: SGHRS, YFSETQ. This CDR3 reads CASSLGAGTGELFF. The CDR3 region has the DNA TGCGCCAGCAGCTTGGGAGCGGGTACCGGGGAGCTGTTTTTT.

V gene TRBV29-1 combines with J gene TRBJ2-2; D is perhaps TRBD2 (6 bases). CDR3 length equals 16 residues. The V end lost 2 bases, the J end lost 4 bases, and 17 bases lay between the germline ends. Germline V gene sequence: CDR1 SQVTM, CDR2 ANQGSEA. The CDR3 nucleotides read TGCAGCGTTGAAATTCGCCGGACTACCTTCACCGGGGAGCTGTTTTTT. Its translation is CSVEIRRTTFTGELFF.

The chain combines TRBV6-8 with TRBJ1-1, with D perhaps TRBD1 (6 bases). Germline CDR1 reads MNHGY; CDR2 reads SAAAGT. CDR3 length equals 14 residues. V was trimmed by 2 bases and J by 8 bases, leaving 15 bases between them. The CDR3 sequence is CASSYAQGVSEAFF. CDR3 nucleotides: TGTGCCAGCAGTTACGCACAGGGTGTAAGCGAAGCTTTCTTT.

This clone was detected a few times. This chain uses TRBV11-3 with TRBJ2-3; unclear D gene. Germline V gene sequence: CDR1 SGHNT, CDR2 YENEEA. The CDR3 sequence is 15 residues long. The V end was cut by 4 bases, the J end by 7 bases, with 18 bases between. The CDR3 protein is CASSYKAPTANTQYF. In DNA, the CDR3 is TGTGCCAGCAGCTACAAAGCTCCGACGGCCAATACGCAGTATTTT.

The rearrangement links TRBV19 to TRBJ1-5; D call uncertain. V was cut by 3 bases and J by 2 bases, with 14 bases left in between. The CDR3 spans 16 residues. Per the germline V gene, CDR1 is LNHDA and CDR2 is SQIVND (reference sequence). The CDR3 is CASSIAGFVGNQPQHF. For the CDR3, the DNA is TGTGCCAGTAGTATTGCCGGGTTCGTTGGCAATCAGCCCCAGCATTTT.

The CDR3 nucleotides are TGTGCCAGTAGTACCCGATCCAGTGAAAAACTGTTTTTT. This sequence encodes CASSTRSSEKLFF. The chain combines TRBV19 with TRBJ1-4; D is ambiguous. Between the trimmed V and J ends, which lost 4 bases and 7 bases, there was a span of 10 bases. CDR3 length equals 13 residues. Germline CDR1 is LNHDA and CDR2 is SQIVND (reference sequence).

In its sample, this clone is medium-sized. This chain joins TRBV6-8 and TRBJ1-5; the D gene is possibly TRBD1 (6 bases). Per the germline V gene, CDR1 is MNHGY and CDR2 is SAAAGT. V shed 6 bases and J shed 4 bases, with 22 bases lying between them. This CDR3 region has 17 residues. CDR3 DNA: TGTGCCAGCAGCAAACCGCTACAGGGAAGTCTGAATCAGCCCCAGCATTTT. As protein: CASSKPLQGSLNQPQHF.

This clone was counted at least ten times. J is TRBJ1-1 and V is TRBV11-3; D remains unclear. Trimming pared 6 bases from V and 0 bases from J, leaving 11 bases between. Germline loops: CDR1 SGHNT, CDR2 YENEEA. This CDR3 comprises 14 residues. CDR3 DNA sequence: TGTGCCAGCAGGACACATCAGATGAACACTGAAGCTTTCTTT. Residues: CASRTHQMNTEAFF.

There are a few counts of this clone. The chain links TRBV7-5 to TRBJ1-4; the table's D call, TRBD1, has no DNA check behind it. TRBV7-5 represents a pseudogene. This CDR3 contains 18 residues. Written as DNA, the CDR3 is TGTGCCAGCAGCTTAGAAGGCGCCAGGGGGTTTCCCAATGAAAAACTGTTTTTT. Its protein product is CASSLEGARGFPNEKLFF.

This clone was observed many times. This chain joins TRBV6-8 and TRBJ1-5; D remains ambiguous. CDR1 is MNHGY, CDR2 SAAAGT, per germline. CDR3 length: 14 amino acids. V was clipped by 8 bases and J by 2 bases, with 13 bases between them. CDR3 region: CASWPRSGNQPQHF. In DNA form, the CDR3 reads TGTGCCAGCTGGCCCAGAAGTGGCAATCAGCCCCAGCATTTT.